The 30 T cell receptor beta chains below all came from one sample that was sequenced in a study of T cell responses to AZD1222 COVID-19 vaccine. Produced via immunoSEQ multiplex PCR; TCRdb's table is partial and in-frame only. The sample holds more than 150,000 clones, roughly 94% seen once. Sequencing used peripheral blood, obtained 28 days after the second AZD1222 dose. The receptors originated from an adult who received the AZD1222 COVID-19 vaccine.

The J gene is TRBJ2-7, the V gene TRBV19, with a possible D match to TRBD1 (6 bases). Trimming shortened V by 4 bases and J by 5 bases, and 18 bases separated the two germline ends. Germline V gene sequence: CDR1 LNHDA, CDR2 SQIVND (reference sequence). The CDR3 has 15 residues. CDR3 nucleotide sequence: TGTGCCAGTAGTACGACAGGAGTTTCTAGGGACGAGCAGTACTTC. It codes for CASSTTGVSRDEQYF.

The rearrangement links TRBV7-6 to TRBJ2-2; 8 bases are a match to TRBD2. CDR3 length: 16 amino acids. Trimming took 5 bases from V and 4 from J; bases not matched to a gene: 9. Germline V gene lookup returns CDR1 SGHVS and CDR2 FNYEAQ. The CDR3 bases are TGTGCCAGCAGCCCCGGCGGGGGGCTTGCCACCGGGGAGCTGTTTTTT. Amino acids: CASSPGGGLATGELFF.

The chain recombines TRBV28 with TRBJ2-7; 8 bases line up with TRBD2. V trimming: 5 bases; J trimming: 4 bases; junction bases outside the gene matches: 7. From germline, CDR1 is MDHEN and CDR2 SYDVKM. The CDR3 length is 14 residues. The CDR3 protein is CASSVEREMYEQYF. CDR3 DNA: TGTGCCAGCAGTGTCGAGCGGGAGATGTACGAGCAGTACTTC. The variable domain in full, completed from reference TRBV28 and TRBJ2-7, reads DVKVTQSSRYLVKRTGEKVFLECVQDMDHENMFWYRQDPGLGLRLIYFSYDVKMKEKGDIPEGYSVSREKKERFSLILESASTNQTSMYLCASSVEREMYEQYFGPGTRLTVT.

This clone was found once. The J gene is TRBJ2-7, the V gene TRBV7-6; TRBD2 matches at 14 bases. The V gene's germline CDR1 is SGHVS and CDR2 FNYEAQ. Germline trimming cut 5 bases from V and 6 bases from J; bases unmatched to any gene: 6. There are 15 residues in the CDR3. CDR3 sequence (DNA): TGTGCCAGCAGCGCTGGGACTAGCGGGGGCATCGAGCAGTACTTC. Translation gives CASSAGTSGGIEQYF.

The rearrangement uses TRBV10-3 and TRBJ2-7, with 7 bases lining up with TRBD1. CDR3 length equals 13 residues. V shed 6 bases and J 4 bases; nucleotides not matched to a gene: 6. In germline, CDR1 is ENHRY, CDR2 SYGVKD. CDR3 sequence reads: CAIRLGGGYEQYF. For the CDR3, the DNA is TGTGCCATCAGGCTAGGGGGCGGGTACGAGCAGTACTTC.

The chain joins TRBV5-8 to TRBJ2-5; the match to TRBD2 covers 12 bases. Germline V gives CDR1 SGHTS, CDR2 YDEGEE. V was clipped by 1 base and J by 2 bases; unmatched bases: 6. CDR3 length: 17 amino acids. CDR3 nucleotide sequence: TGTGCCAGCAGCTTGTTACTAGCGGGGGGTCGGCAAGAGACCCAGTACTTC. It yields the protein CASSLLLAGGRQETQYF.

The table lists this clone with a few counts. The chain has TRBV7-2 and TRBJ1-2; 7 nucleotides line up with TRBD1. The CDR3 has 13 amino acids. After removal of 5 bases from V and 4 bases from J, the junction contained 4 bases not matched to a gene. The germline V gene encodes CDR1 SGHTA and CDR2 FQGNSA. This CDR3 is CASSPRDSYGYTF. The CDR3 nucleotides read TGTGCCAGCAGCCCAAGGGACAGCTATGGCTACACCTTC.

V and J are TRBV7-8 and TRBJ2-7; 11 bases fit TRBD1. The CDR3 has 15 residues. The ends lost 3 bases at V and 4 bases at J; junction bases unmatched: 5. Per germline, CDR1 SGHVS and CDR2 FQNEAQ. The CDR3 DNA sequence: TGTGCCAGCAGCTTCGGACAGGGGGCTACTTACGAGCAGTACTTC. Translated: CASSFGQGATYEQYF.

The chain is built from TRBV30 and TRBJ1-2; D gene uncertain. The CDR3 is made up of 13 amino acids. Trimming shortened V by 0 bases and J by 1 base, and 6 bases separated the two germline ends. Germline CDR1 GTSNPN, CDR2 SVGIG (reference sequence). In DNA form, the CDR3 reads TGTGCCTGGAGTGTCCGAGATAACTATGGCTACACCTTC. Translation gives CAWSVRDNYGYTF.

The rearrangement joins TRBV28 to TRBJ2-3; the D call may be TRBD1 or TRBD2 (5 bases each). Germline CDR1 is MDHEN and CDR2 is SYDVKM. V lost 3 bases and J lost 1, with 11 bases in between. The CDR3 extends over 15 amino acids. The CDR3 DNA sequence: TGTGCCAGCAGTTTTTCGGGGCGGGGCACAGATACGCAGTATTTT. It is translated as CASSFSGRGTDTQYF.

The V and J genes are TRBV9 and TRBJ1-6; D not certain. The germline V gene has CDR1 SGDLS and CDR2 YYNGEE. V shed 0 bases and J shed 9 bases, with 19 bases lying between them. The CDR3 loop spans 17 amino acids. For the CDR3, the DNA is TGTGCCAGCAGCGTAGCGCGGAGTCCTCGGTACGGTTCACCCCTCCACTTT. This codes for CASSVARSPRYGSPLHF.

This chain joins TRBV7-6 and TRBJ1-3; D possibly corresponds to TRBD1 (6 bases). Trimming stripped 4 bases from V and 3 bases from J, with 13 bases between. This CDR3 region has 15 residues. In germline, CDR1 is SGHVS, CDR2 FNYEAQ. The DNA of the CDR3 is TGTGCCAGCAGCTCAATGGGACACCTTGGAAACACCATATATTTT. This translates into CASSSMGHLGNTIYF. Using reference TRBV7-6 and TRBJ1-3 for the parts outside the CDR3, the full variable domain is GAGVSQSPRYKVTKRGQDVALRCDPISGHVSLYWYRQALGQGPEFLTYFNYEAQQDKSGLPNDRFSAERPEGSISTLTIQRTEQRDSAMYRCASSSMGHLGNTIYFGEGSWLTVV.

The rearrangement joins TRBV30 to TRBJ2-1, with D tentatively TRBD1 or TRBD2 (5 bases each). The V gene's germline CDR1 is GTSNPN and CDR2 SVGIG (reference sequence). This CDR3 has 12 amino acids. V lost 3 bases and J 10 bases, leaving 13 bases between the germline ends. The chain's CDR3 is CAWSLGVREQFF. The CDR3 nucleotides read TGTGCCTGGAGCCTGGGGGTTCGGGAGCAGTTCTTC.

V usage is TRBV10-3 and J usage is TRBJ1-4, with D perhaps TRBD1 (5 bases). This CDR3 is 12 amino acids long. The germline gives CDR1 ENHRY, CDR2 SYGVKD. Trimming took off 0 bases at V and 13 bases at J, with 9 bases between the two ends. CDR3 DNA: TGTGCCATCAGTGAGTCGGGGACTTTACTGTTTTTT. Encoded protein: CAISESGTLLFF.

The chain couples TRBV2 to TRBJ1-4; no definite D call. CDR1 SNHLY and CDR2 FYNNEI come from the germline V gene. Trimming left V 11 bases short and J 5 bases short, with 12 bases between. The length of the CDR3 is 12 residues. The CDR3 nucleotides read TGTGCCTCCCGCCGGCAGAATGAAAAACTGTTTTTT. This gives the protein CASRRQNEKLFF.

The chain combines TRBV12-3 or TRBV12-4 with TRBJ2-3; no definite D call. This CDR3 contains 13 residues. The V end lost 1 base, the J end lost 9 bases, and 11 bases lay between the germline ends. The CDR3 nucleotides read TGTGCCAGCAGTTTAGGCCTAAAGGGCACGCAGTATTTT. Encoded protein: CASSLGLKGTQYF.

V gene TRBV18 combines with J gene TRBJ2-3; no reliable D call. Trimming pared 1 base from V and 2 bases from J, leaving 10 bases between. The CDR3 loop spans 15 amino acids. Per the germline V gene, CDR1 is KGHSH and CDR2 is LQKENI. The CDR3 region has the DNA TGTGCCAGCTCACCACAGGACGGCTACACAGATACGCAGTATTTT. Amino acids: CASSPQDGYTDTQYF.

The chain employs TRBV7-3 and TRBJ2-7; TRBD1 matches 11 bases. The V and J ends lost 6 bases and 2 bases, in that order; junction bases with no gene match: 3. The length of the CDR3 is 14 residues. Germline CDR1 reads SGHTA; CDR2 reads FQGTGA. The chain's CDR3 is CASSPGQGAYEQYF. For the CDR3, the DNA is TGTGCCAGCAGTCCGGGACAGGGGGCCTACGAGCAGTACTTC.

This clone has a handful of counts. This chain connects TRBV14 to TRBJ1-2; D is uncertain. This CDR3 region has 16 residues. Trimming cost V 2 bases and J 8 bases, with 21 bases left between them. CDR1 SGHDN and CDR2 FVKESK come from the germline V gene. In DNA form, the CDR3 reads TGTGCCAGCAGCCAATTATCGGGCGACGGCTATTTGGGCTACACCTTC. This gives the protein CASSQLSGDGYLGYTF. The full variable domain, with the rest looked up from reference TRBV14 and TRBJ1-2, is EAGVTQFPSHSVIEKGQTVTLRCDPISGHDNLYWYRRVMGKEIKFLLHFVKESKQDESGMPNNRFLAERTGGTYSTLKVQPAELEDSGVYFCASSQLSGDGYLGYTFGSGTRLTVV.

The CDR3 reads CAWSELRGVNEKLFF. DNA for the CDR3: TGTGCCTGGAGTGAGCTTAGGGGCGTCAATGAAAAACTGTTTTTT. The chain carries TRBV30 and TRBJ1-4; tentative D call: TRBD1 (5 bases). Germline V gene lookup returns CDR1 GTSNPN and CDR2 SVGIG (reference sequence). This CDR3 is 15 amino acids long. Deletions cut 1 base from V and 5 bases from J, with 14 bases between.

V is TRBV19 and J is TRBJ2-7; no clear D gene. Germline loops: CDR1 LNHDA, CDR2 SQIVND (reference sequence). The CDR3 is 11 amino acids. Trimming pared 2 bases from V and 5 bases from J, leaving 4 bases between. The CDR3 region is CASSISDEQYF. Written as DNA, the CDR3 is TGTGCCAGTAGTATATCCGACGAGCAGTACTTC.

This clone came up a few times. This chain links TRBV5-1 with TRBJ2-7, with D perhaps TRBD1 or TRBD2 (5 bases each). There are 17 residues in the CDR3. Germline CDR1 is SGHRS and CDR2 is YFSETQ. V was clipped by 0 bases and J by 1 base, with 17 bases between them. The CDR3 here is CASSLGSGLHSSYEQYF. The DNA of the CDR3 is TGCGCCAGCAGCTTGGGTTCGGGGCTCCATTCATCCTACGAGCAGTACTTC.

CDR3 loop: CASSPGTQGLYGYTF. The CDR3, as DNA: TGCGCCAGCAGCCCGGGGACCCAGGGACTTTATGGCTACACCTTC. The chain recombines TRBV4-3 with TRBJ1-2; the D gene is possibly TRBD1 (5 bases). The CDR3 totals 15 residues. Germline values: CDR1 LGHNA, CDR2 YSLEER. The V gene lost 4 bases and the J gene lost 5 bases, with 17 bases spanning the gap.

As for this clone: This specimen includes other DNA sequences encoding the same CDR3. This chain joins TRBV7-2 and TRBJ1-4; D unresolved. The length of the CDR3 is 12 residues. The germline CDR1 and CDR2 sequences are SGHTA and FQGNSA. The V end lost 5 bases, the J end lost 7 bases, and 8 bases lay between the germline ends. The CDR3 loop is CASSPPGEKLFF. For the CDR3, the DNA is TGTGCCAGCAGCCCCCCAGGTGAAAAACTGTTTTTT.

This rearrangement joins TRBV2 to TRBJ1-3; D not resolved. The germline gives CDR1 SNHLY, CDR2 FYNNEI. The CDR3 length is 15 residues. Trimming stripped 3 bases from V and 10 bases from J, with 19 bases between. The CDR3 reads CASSESGLGLRTIYF. Here the CDR3 DNA reads TGTGCCAGCAGTGAGTCGGGATTAGGGCTACGAACCATATATTTT.

This clone has a single count. J is TRBJ2-1 and V is TRBV9; 14 positions match TRBD2. The CDR3 covers 16 residues. J was trimmed by 7 bases and V by 4 bases; bases with no gene match: 7. Looked up from germline, CDR1 is SGDLS and CDR2 is YYNGEE. This CDR3 is CASSRGTSGSWNEQFF. The DNA of the CDR3 is TGTGCCAGCAGCAGGGGGACTAGCGGGAGTTGGAATGAGCAGTTCTTC. The whole variable domain, remainder taken from reference TRBV9 and TRBJ2-1, is DSGVTQTPKHLITATGQRVTLRCSPRSGDLSVYWYQQSLDQGLQFLIQYYNGEERAKGNILERFSAQQFPDLHSELNLSSLELGDSALYFCASSRGTSGSWNEQFFGPGTRLTVL.

The chain employs TRBV18 and TRBJ1-1; possibly TRBD1 for D (6 bases). With 3 bases removed from V and 3 bases from J, the gap between germline ends came to 14 bases. CDR3 length: 15 residues. Germline V gene lookup returns CDR1 KGHSH and CDR2 LQKENI. The CDR3 loop reads CASSPPAGAYTEAFF. CDR3 DNA sequence: TGTGCCAGCTCACCCCCGGCGGGGGCTTACACTGAAGCTTTCTTT.

The J gene is TRBJ1-4, the V gene TRBV7-9; D unclear. Germline CDR1 and CDR2: SEHNR and FQNEAQ (reference sequence). The CDR3 contains 13 residues. V gave up 5 bases and J gave up 6 bases, with 10 bases separating them. The CDR3 is CASSRVGDEKLFF. The DNA for the CDR3 is TGTGCCAGCAGCAGGGTTGGAGATGAAAAACTGTTTTTT.

The rearrangement links TRBV11-2 to TRBJ1-2, with unresolved D. Germline CDR1 is SGHAT and CDR2 is FQNNGV. This CDR3 has 13 residues. V was cut by 0 bases and J by 1 base, with 3 bases left in between. The CDR3 is CASSLDNNYGYTF. The DNA for the CDR3 is TGTGCCAGCAGCTTAGATAATAACTATGGCTACACCTTC.

As regards this clone: The sample has other DNA sequences that encode this CDR3 too. This sequence joins TRBV28 and TRBJ2-7; 8 bases fit TRBD2. The V gene end was trimmed by 10 bases and the J gene end by 0 bases; junction bases not matched to a gene: 11. The V gene's germline CDR1 is MDHEN and CDR2 SYDVKM. This CDR3 has 15 amino acids. CDR3 nucleotides: TGTGCCATCGAGGCGGGAGGAGGGAGCTCCTACGAGCAGTACTTC. This codes for CAIEAGGGSSYEQYF.